This T cell receptor (beta chain) is from a study of blood T cells in healthy people across ages. Findings of the study overall: Across samples, TCR beta diversity tracked strongly with naive T cell percentage. Without sorted subsets, naive and antigen-experienced compartments could not be conclusively compared.

A second PCR, run for roughly 7 to 12 cycles, used a sample-barcoded 5' primer plus a J-beta primer mix. TCRdb processed the 5' RACE reads anew with MiXCR; each CDR3 protein has one entry. Of more than 1 million distinct CDR3 sequences in the sample, under 45% were seen once. Comments on this clonotype: The antigen remains undetermined.

Per germline, CDR1 LNHNV and CDR2 YYDKDF (reference sequence). This CDR3 contains 15 residues. Trimming removed 0 bases from V and 3 bases from J, with 12 bases in between. Donors were systemically healthy Caucasian individuals from Russia aged roughly 6 to 95 years. A minimum of 6 micrograms of total RNA was extracted per sample. The sequencing input was blood. The rearrangement joins TRBV15 to TRBJ2-7; D gene ambiguous. This receptor was identified in a woman aged 60-70 years in good health. CDR3 sequence reads: CATSRDLNTNYEQYF. Here the CDR3 DNA reads TGTGCCACCAGCAGAGATCTTAACACCAACTACGAGCAGTACTTC.